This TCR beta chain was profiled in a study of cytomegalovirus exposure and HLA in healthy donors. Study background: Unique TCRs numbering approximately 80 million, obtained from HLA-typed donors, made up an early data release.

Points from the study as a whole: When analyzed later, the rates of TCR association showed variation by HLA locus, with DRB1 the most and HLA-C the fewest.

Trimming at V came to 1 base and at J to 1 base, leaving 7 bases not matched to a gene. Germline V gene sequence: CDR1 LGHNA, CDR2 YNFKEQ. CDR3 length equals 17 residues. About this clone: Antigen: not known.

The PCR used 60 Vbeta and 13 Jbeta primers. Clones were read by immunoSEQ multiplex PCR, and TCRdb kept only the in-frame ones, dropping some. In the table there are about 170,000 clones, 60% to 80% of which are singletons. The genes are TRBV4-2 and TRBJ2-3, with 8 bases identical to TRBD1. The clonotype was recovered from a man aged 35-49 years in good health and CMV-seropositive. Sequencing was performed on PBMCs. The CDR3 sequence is CASSQADRGRGTDTQYF. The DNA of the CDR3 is TGTGCCAGCAGCCAAGCTGACAGGGGAAGAGGCACAGATACGCAGTATTTT.